This TCR beta chain was retrieved from a study of cytomegalovirus exposure and HLA in healthy donors. With respect to this clone: Its target is unknown.

This PCR relied on a set of 60 Vbeta primers and 13 Jbeta primers. The assay was immunoSEQ multiplex PCR, and TCRdb's table has in-frame clones only and misses some. The sample has approximately 140,000 clones, 70% to 85% seen once. Study-wide points: In a later analysis, at a false discovery rate of 0.05, roughly 17,000 TCR beta sequences matched HLA alleles. TCR beta sequences reportedly predicted the HLA-A and HLA-B alleles of most subjects accurately.

Germline CDR1 reads SGHRS; CDR2 reads YFSETQ. The V end was cut by 4 bases, the J end by 7 bases, with 17 bases between. The CDR3 length is 15 residues. The receptor's source is a male donor in good health and CMV-seronegative. The chain is built from TRBV5-1 and TRBJ2-2; TRBD2 might be the D (7 bases). Sample: PBMCs. The CDR3 loop is CASSRMQGRGGELFF. DNA of the CDR3: TGCGCCAGCAGCAGGATGCAGGGGAGGGGCGGGGAGCTGTTTTTT.